This TCR beta chain was observed in a study of CD8 T cells in Susac syndrome. At the level of the study: Sequenced Susac syndrome patients included more than five with clinically active disease and about eight in remission.

The CDR3 length is 16 residues. Trimming took 5 bases from V and 1 from J, leaving 16 bases between them. CDR1 SGHDT and CDR2 YYEEEE come from the germline V gene. TEMRA cells were enriched by FACS, and CD4+ and CD8+ T cells were negatively isolated. RNA was extracted with the RNeasy kit, and a quantity of roughly 0.45 to 1 ug was reverse transcribed using random hexamers. TCRdb re-analysed the immunoSEQ multiplex PCR reads in MiXCR, keeping a single row per CDR3 protein. The table lists under 200,000 distinct CDR3 sequences, 94% of them singletons. The clonotype comes from a human donor with Susac syndrome. V and J are TRBV5-6 and TRBJ2-4; D might be TRBD2 (5 bases). Sequenced input: CD4+ T cells from PBMCs. CDR3 amino acids: CASRVRRERAKNIQYF. CDR3 DNA sequence: TGTGCCAGCAGGGTGAGACGAGAGCGGGCCAAAAACATTCAGTACTTC.